What follows are 24 T cell receptor beta chains derived from one specimen sequenced in a study of cytomegalovirus exposure and HLA in healthy donors (TCRdb year 2017). Library preparation employed the immunoSEQ multiplex PCR assay. For the multiplex PCR, a mixture combining 60 forward primers for TCR Vbeta segments and 13 reverse primers for TCR Jbeta segments was used. TCRdb's version of the immuneACCESS table is confined to in-frame rearrangements and falls short of the full clone set. An unresolved V gene accounts for under half of the shortfall where checked; the remainder is of unknown origin. In all, the sample holds about 77,000 clones, and roughly 75% of those were seen once. 5.5% to 8.5% of the sample is in the top ten clones. What was sequenced was PBMCs. The receptors were gathered from a woman aged 40 to 50 in good health and CMV-seronegative.

The rearrangement links TRBV6-5 to TRBJ2-5; weak D call: TRBD2 (7 bases). The CDR3 runs to 16 residues. Germline loops: CDR1 MNHEY, CDR2 SVGAGI. V lost 4 bases to trimming and J lost 5 bases, with 20 bases between them. The CDR3 is CASSLWGGPPGETQYF. The CDR3 DNA reads TGTGCCAGCAGTTTGTGGGGGGGCCCCCCGGGGGAGACCCAGTACTTC.

CDR3 loop: CAITRSLPGEQFF. The CDR3 DNA is TGTGCCATCACTAGGAGTCTGCCGGGGGAGCAGTTCTTC. The chain employs TRBV10-3 and TRBJ2-1; a possible D gene is TRBD2 (5 bases). Trimming removed 7 bases at V and 10 bases at J, with 17 bases between. Per germline, CDR1 ENHRY and CDR2 SYGVKD. The CDR3 has 13 amino acids.

The rearrangement joins TRBV5-1 to TRBJ2-2; D is perhaps TRBD2 (5 bases). The CDR3 has 13 residues. V was cut by 4 bases and J by 3 bases, with 7 bases left in between. Germline lookup yields CDR1 SGHRS and CDR2 YFSETQ. Here the CDR3 DNA reads TGCGCCAGCAGCCCCGGGGACACCGGGGAGCTGTTTTTT. This codes for CASSPGDTGELFF.

This chain joins TRBV4-3 and TRBJ1-2; no firm D call. The CDR3 contains 14 residues. CDR1 is LGHNA, CDR2 YSLEER, per germline. V lost 0 bases and J lost 4, with 9 bases in between. The CDR3 region is CASSQERNRYGYTF. The CDR3 DNA sequence: TGCGCCAGCAGCCAAGAGAGGAACCGCTATGGCTACACCTTC.

The chain links TRBV18 to TRBJ2-5, with TRBD1 matching 7 bases. This CDR3 region has 15 residues. Unmatched junction bases numbered 7, after V lost 2 bases and J lost 4 bases. The germline V gene has CDR1 KGHSH and CDR2 LQKENI. The CDR3: CASSPTRDSPETQYF. CDR3 DNA: TGTGCCAGCTCACCAACAAGGGACAGCCCAGAGACCCAGTACTTC.

V and J are TRBV15 and TRBJ1-3, with D perhaps matching TRBD1 (5 bases). This CDR3 is 16 amino acids long. Trimming left V 0 bases short and J 4 bases short, with 13 bases between. Germline V gene lookup returns CDR1 LNHNV and CDR2 YYDKDF (reference sequence). CDR3 nucleotides: TGTGCCACCAGCAGAGATTCCTCCGGGGGAGGAAACACCATATATTTT. Its protein product is CATSRDSSGGGNTIYF.

This chain connects TRBV25-1 to TRBJ1-4; 8 nucleotides align to TRBD1. CDR1 and CDR2 from the germline V gene are MGHDK and SYGVNS. After removal of 6 bases from V and 8 bases from J, the junction contained 8 bases not matched to a gene. The CDR3 totals 14 residues. CDR3 bases: TGTGCCAGCAGAACAGGGGGATCTGGCGAAAAACTGTTTTTT. Translated: CASRTGGSGEKLFF.

This chain connects TRBV2 to TRBJ2-7, with TRBD1 identical over 7 bases. Germline V CDR1 and CDR2: SNHLY, FYNNEI. This CDR3 has 18 residues. V lost 0 bases and J lost 4; bases outside the gene matches: 15. The CDR3: CASSEALLVVQGLYEQYF. CDR3 DNA: TGTGCCAGCAGTGAAGCGCTTCTAGTTGTACAGGGGCTTTACGAGCAGTACTTC.

V gene TRBV5-6 combines with J gene TRBJ2-3; D might be TRBD2 (7 bases). The CDR3 extends over 18 amino acids. Trimming took 0 bases from V and 1 from J, leaving 18 bases between them. Germline CDR1 SGHDT, CDR2 YYEEEE. This chain's CDR3 is CASSLVGQKGGGTDTQYF. In DNA, the CDR3 is TGTGCCAGCAGCTTGGTCGGACAGAAGGGAGGGGGCACAGATACGCAGTATTTT.

This clone has only a few counts. This chain joins TRBV4-2 and TRBJ2-5; D might be TRBD1 (5 bases). The CDR3 runs to 15 residues. V was trimmed by 1 base and J by 3 bases, leaving 12 bases between them. CDR1 LGHNA and CDR2 YNFKEQ come from the germline V gene. The CDR3 sequence is CASSQVSSREETQYF. The CDR3 DNA is TGTGCCAGCAGCCAAGTGTCCAGCAGGGAAGAGACCCAGTACTTC.

This clone came up a few times. V gene TRBV15 combines with J gene TRBJ2-6; D possibly corresponds to TRBD1 (6 bases). There are 16 residues in the CDR3. CDR1 LNHNV and CDR2 YYDKDF come from the germline V gene (reference sequence). Trimming took 7 bases from V and 1 from J, leaving 14 bases between them. CDR3: CATTAQGGSGANVLTF. CDR3 in DNA: TGTGCCACCACCGCACAGGGCGGGTCTGGGGCCAACGTCCTGACTTTC.

This clone was recorded once. The CDR3 is CASSAPGLLAYGYTF. The CDR3 nucleotides read TGTGCCAGCAGTGCTCCAGGGTTATTAGCCTATGGCTACACCTTC. The chain employs TRBV28 and TRBJ1-2; D is perhaps TRBD1 (5 bases). The V gene lost 5 bases and the J gene lost 4 bases, with 17 bases spanning the gap. The CDR3 covers 15 residues. Germline lookup yields CDR1 MDHEN and CDR2 SYDVKM.

The chain joins TRBV28 to TRBJ1-5; possibly TRBD1 for D (5 bases). Trimming cost V 7 bases and J 3 bases, with 16 bases left between them. Germline V lookup: CDR1 MDHEN, CDR2 SYDVKM. The CDR3 runs to 15 residues. The CDR3 is CASIPGGGNNQPQHF. The DNA for the CDR3 is TGTGCCAGCATCCCCGGCGGGGGAAACAATCAGCCCCAGCATTTT.

A single count supports this clone. V usage is TRBV18 and J usage is TRBJ2-3, with TRBD1 as a possible D gene (6 bases). V lost 2 bases to trimming and J lost 3 bases, with 15 bases between them. Germline V gene data show CDR1 as KGHSH and CDR2 as LQKENI. This CDR3 has 16 amino acids. CDR3 sequence (DNA): TGTGCCAGCTCACCAAACAGGGACCCCCGAACAGATACGCAGTATTTT. Translation: CASSPNRDPRTDTQYF. Filled out from reference TRBV18 and TRBJ2-3, the complete variable domain reads NAGVMQNPRHLVRRRGQEARLRCSPMKGHSHVYWYRQLPEEGLKFMVYLQKENIIDESGMPKERFSAEFPKEGPSILRIQQVVRGDSAAYFCASSPNRDPRTDTQYFGPGTRLTVL.

The chain recombines TRBV7-8 with TRBJ1-1, with 9 bases aligning to TRBD1. V lost 2 bases, J lost 10 bases, and 14 bases stayed unmatched. Germline V lookup: CDR1 SGHVS, CDR2 FQNEAQ. The CDR3 extends over 16 amino acids. The CDR3 DNA reads as TGTGCCAGCAGCTTACAGGTTGGGGGACAGGGCGTCCGAGCTTTCTTT. This gives the protein CASSLQVGGQGVRAFF.

V gene TRBV11-2 combines with J gene TRBJ1-6; 7 bases line up with TRBD1. Trimming at V came to 5 bases and at J to 4 bases, leaving 5 bases not matched to a gene. Germline V gives CDR1 SGHAT, CDR2 FQNNGV. The CDR3 loop spans 15 amino acids. The CDR3 sequence: CASSGGQIYNSPLHF. The CDR3 DNA reads TGTGCCAGCAGCGGGGGACAGATTTATAATTCACCCCTCCACTTT.

The chain employs TRBV7-2 and TRBJ2-7; 10 positions agree with TRBD2. The CDR3 covers 15 residues. Per the germline V gene, CDR1 is SGHTA and CDR2 is FQGNSA. V gave up 3 bases and J gave up 4 bases; unmatched junction bases: 6. CDR3 DNA: TGTGCCAGCAGCTTTGATCGAGCGGGAGGGTACGAGCAGTACTTC. This gives the protein CASSFDRAGGYEQYF.

J is TRBJ2-3 and V is TRBV7-6, with TRBD2 as a possible D gene (6 bases). The germline gives CDR1 SGHVS, CDR2 FNYEAQ. Trimming pared 5 bases from V and 0 bases from J, leaving 12 bases between. The CDR3 has 15 residues. The CDR3 reads CASSPGGASTDTQYF. Here the CDR3 DNA reads TGTGCCAGCAGCCCCGGGGGAGCTAGCACAGATACGCAGTATTTT.

The sample holds one count of this clone. The rearrangement joins TRBV6-4 to TRBJ2-2; 7 bases line up with TRBD2. The CDR3 is 18 residues long. Germline loops: CDR1 MRHNA, CDR2 SNTAGT. V lost 2 bases, J lost 0 bases, and 9 bases stayed unmatched. As DNA, the CDR3 is TGTGCCAGCAGTGACACGAGCGGGGTTATTACGAACACCGGGGAGCTGTTTTTT. It encodes CASSDTSGVITNTGELFF.

This chain joins TRBV19 and TRBJ2-1, with TRBD2 identical over 13 bases. The ends lost 5 bases at V and 0 bases at J; junction bases unmatched: 7. The CDR3 is made up of 18 amino acids. CDR1 LNHDA and CDR2 SQIVND come from the germline V gene (reference sequence). CDR3 in DNA: TGTGCCAGTAGTCCAAGTGGGACTAGCGGGACCTCCTACAATGAGCAGTTCTTC. It translates to CASSPSGTSGTSYNEQFF.

The J gene is TRBJ2-7, the V gene TRBV7-2, with a possible D match to TRBD1 (6 bases). The germline CDR1 and CDR2 sequences are SGHTA and FQGNSA. The CDR3 runs 13 residues. V was clipped by 3 bases and J by 6 bases, with 12 bases between them. The DNA of the CDR3 is TGTGCCAGCAGCTTGGGGACACCCGCCGAGCAGTACTTC. This translates into CASSLGTPAEQYF. The variable domain in full, with the rest retrieved from reference TRBV7-2 and TRBJ2-7, is GAGVSQSPSNKVTEKGKDVELRCDPISGHTALYWYRQSLGQGLEFLIYFQGNSAPDKSGLPSDRFSAERTGGSVSTLTIQRTQQEDSAVYLCASSLGTPAEQYFGPGTRLTVT.

The V gene is TRBV6-1, the J gene TRBJ1-5, with D perhaps matching TRBD1 (6 bases). The V gene's germline CDR1 is MNHNS and CDR2 SASEGT. There are 14 residues in the CDR3. With 5 bases removed from V and 3 bases from J, the gap between germline ends came to 11 bases. CDR3 DNA sequence: TGTGCCAGCAGTAAGGGGGACATCAATCAGCCCCAGCATTTT. It translates to CASSKGDINQPQHF.

The chain has TRBV6-4 and TRBJ1-1, with D unclear. The CDR3 is 13 amino acids. The V and J ends lost 2 bases and 2 bases respectively, with 6 bases between them. The germline CDR1 and CDR2 sequences are MRHNA and SNTAGT. This chain's CDR3 is CASSDTYNTEAFF. CDR3 sequence (DNA): TGTGCCAGCAGTGACACTTACAACACTGAAGCTTTCTTT.

The J gene is TRBJ2-1, the V gene TRBV5-1; a possible D gene is TRBD2 (6 bases). The V and J ends lost 4 bases and 1 base respectively, with 21 bases between them. From germline, CDR1 is SGHRS and CDR2 YFSETQ. There are 18 residues in the CDR3. This CDR3 reads CASSLDSQAGRSYNEQFF. Written as DNA, the CDR3 is TGCGCCAGCAGCCTCGACTCACAAGCGGGTCGATCCTACAATGAGCAGTTCTTC.